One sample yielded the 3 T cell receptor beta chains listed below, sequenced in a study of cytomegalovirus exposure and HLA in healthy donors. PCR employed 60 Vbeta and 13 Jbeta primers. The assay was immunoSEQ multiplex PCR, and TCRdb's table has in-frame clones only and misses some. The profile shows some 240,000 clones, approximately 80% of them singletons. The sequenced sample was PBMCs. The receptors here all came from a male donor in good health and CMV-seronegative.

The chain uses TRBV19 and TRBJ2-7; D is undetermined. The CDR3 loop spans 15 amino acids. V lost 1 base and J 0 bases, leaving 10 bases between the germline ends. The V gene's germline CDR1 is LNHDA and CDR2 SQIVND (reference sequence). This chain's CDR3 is CASSIGALGSYEQYF. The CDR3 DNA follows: TGTGCCAGTAGTATAGGGGCGTTAGGCTCCTACGAGCAGTACTTC.

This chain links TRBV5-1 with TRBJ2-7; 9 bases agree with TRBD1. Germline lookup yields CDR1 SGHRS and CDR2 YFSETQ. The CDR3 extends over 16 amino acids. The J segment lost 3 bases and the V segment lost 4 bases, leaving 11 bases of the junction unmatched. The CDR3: CASSALPGQGHYEQYF. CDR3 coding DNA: TGCGCCAGCAGCGCATTACCGGGACAGGGTCACTACGAGCAGTACTTC.

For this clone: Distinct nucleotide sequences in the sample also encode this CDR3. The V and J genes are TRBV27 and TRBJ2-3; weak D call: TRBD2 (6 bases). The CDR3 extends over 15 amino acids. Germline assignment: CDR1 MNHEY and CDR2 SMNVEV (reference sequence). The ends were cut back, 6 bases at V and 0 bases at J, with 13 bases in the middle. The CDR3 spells CASSPGLPSTDTQYF. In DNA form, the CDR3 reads TGTGCCAGCAGCCCGGGACTTCCTAGCACAGATACGCAGTATTTT.